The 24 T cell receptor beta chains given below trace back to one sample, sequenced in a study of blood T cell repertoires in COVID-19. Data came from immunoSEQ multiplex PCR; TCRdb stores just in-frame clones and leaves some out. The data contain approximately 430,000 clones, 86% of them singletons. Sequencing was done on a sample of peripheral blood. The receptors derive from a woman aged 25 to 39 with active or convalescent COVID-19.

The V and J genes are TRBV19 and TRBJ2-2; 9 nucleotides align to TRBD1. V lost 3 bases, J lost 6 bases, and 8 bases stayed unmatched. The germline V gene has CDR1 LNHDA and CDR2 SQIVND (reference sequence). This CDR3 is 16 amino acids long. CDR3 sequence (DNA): TGTGCCAGTAGTATCCCAACAGGGGGCGGTGCCGGGGAGCTGTTTTTT. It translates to CASSIPTGGGAGELFF.

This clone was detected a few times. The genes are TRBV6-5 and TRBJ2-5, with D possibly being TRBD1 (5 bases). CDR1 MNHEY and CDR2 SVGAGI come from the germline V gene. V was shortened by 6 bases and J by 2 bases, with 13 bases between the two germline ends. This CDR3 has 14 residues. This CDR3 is CASSNTGNQETQYF. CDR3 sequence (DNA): TGTGCCAGCAGCAACACAGGAAATCAAGAGACCCAGTACTTC.

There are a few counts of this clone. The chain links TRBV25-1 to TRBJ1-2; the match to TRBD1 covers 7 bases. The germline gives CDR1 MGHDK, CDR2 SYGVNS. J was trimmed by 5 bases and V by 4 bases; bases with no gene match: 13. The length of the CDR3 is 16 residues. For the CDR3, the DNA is TGTGCCAGCAGTGCGACTCCCGGGACAGTGCCTTATGGCTACACCTTC. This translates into CASSATPGTVPYGYTF.

CDR3: CASSTRDRGPTDTQYF. For the CDR3, the DNA is TGCGCCAGCAGCACCCGGGACAGGGGGCCCACAGATACGCAGTATTTT. The J gene is TRBJ2-3, the V gene TRBV5-1, with 12 bases lining up with TRBD1. The V gene end was trimmed by 4 bases and the J gene end by 2 bases; junction bases not matched to a gene: 5. The CDR3 extends over 16 amino acids. Germline CDR1 SGHRS, CDR2 YFSETQ. The complete variable domain, with remaining parts taken from reference TRBV5-1 and TRBJ2-3, reads KAGVTQTPRYLIKTRGQQVTLSCSPISGHRSVSWYQQTPGQGLQFLFEYFSETQRNKGNFPGRFSGRQFSNSRSEMNVSTLELGDSALYLCASSTRDRGPTDTQYFGPGTRLTVL.

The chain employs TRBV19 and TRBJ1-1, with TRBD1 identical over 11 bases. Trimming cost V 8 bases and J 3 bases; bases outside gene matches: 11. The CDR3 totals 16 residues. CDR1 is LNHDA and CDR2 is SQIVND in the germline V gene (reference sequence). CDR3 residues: CASLPDRGHGYTEAFF. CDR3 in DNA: TGTGCCAGTCTGCCGGACAGGGGGCATGGATACACTGAAGCTTTCTTT.

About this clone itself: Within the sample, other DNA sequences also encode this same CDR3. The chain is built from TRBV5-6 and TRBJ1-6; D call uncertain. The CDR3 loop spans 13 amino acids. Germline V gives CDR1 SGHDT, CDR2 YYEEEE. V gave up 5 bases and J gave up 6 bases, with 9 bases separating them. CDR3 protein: CASRQGVNSPLHF. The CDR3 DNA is TGTGCCAGCAGACAAGGAGTTAATTCACCCCTCCACTTT.

The CDR3 DNA reads TGTGCCAGCAGCTCCTGGACCGTGGGAGATGAAAAACTGTTTTTT. Translation gives CASSSWTVGDEKLFF. The chain links TRBV7-9 to TRBJ1-4; D remains unclear. Trimming stripped 4 bases from V and 6 bases from J, with 15 bases between. CDR1 is SEHNR and CDR2 is FQNEAQ in the germline V gene (reference sequence). The CDR3 length is 15 residues. The entire variable domain, with the rest obtained from reference TRBV7-9 and TRBJ1-4, is as follows: DTGVSQNPRHKITKRGQNVTFRCDPISEHNRLYWYRQTLGQGPEFLTYFQNEAQLEKSRLLSDRFSAERPKGSFSTLEIQRTEQGDSAMYLCASSSWTVGDEKLFFGSGTQLSVL.

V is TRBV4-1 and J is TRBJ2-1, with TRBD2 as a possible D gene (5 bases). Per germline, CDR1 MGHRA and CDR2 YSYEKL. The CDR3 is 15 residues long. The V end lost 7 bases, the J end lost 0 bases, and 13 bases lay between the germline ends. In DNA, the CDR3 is TGCGCCAGCAAAAAAGCGGCAGACTCCTACAATGAGCAGTTCTTC. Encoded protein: CASKKAADSYNEQFF.

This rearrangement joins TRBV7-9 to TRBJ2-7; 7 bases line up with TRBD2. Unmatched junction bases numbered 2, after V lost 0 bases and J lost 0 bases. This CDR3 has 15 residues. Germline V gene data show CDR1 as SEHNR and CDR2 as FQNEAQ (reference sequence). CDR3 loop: CASSLAGGSSYEQYF. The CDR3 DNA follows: TGTGCCAGCAGCTTAGCGGGGGGGAGCTCCTACGAGCAGTACTTC.

CDR3 in amino acids: CASSRQGTEGYTF. For the CDR3, the DNA is TGTGCCAGCAGTCGACAGGGAACAGAAGGCTACACCTTC. This rearrangement joins TRBV25-1 to TRBJ1-2; 7 bases are shared with TRBD1. This CDR3 comprises 13 residues. Germline CDR1 MGHDK, CDR2 SYGVNS. After removal of 5 bases from V and 8 bases from J, the junction contained 8 bases not matched to a gene.

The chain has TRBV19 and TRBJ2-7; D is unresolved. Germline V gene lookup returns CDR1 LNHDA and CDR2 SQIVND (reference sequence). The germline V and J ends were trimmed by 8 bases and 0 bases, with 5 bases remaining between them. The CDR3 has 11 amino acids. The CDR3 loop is CASGNSYEQYF. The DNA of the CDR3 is TGTGCCAGTGGCAACTCCTACGAGCAGTACTTC.

CDR3 in amino acids: CASSSGTGANVLTF. The CDR3 DNA reads TGTGCCAGTAGTTCCGGTACTGGGGCCAACGTCCTGACTTTC. The rearrangement joins TRBV19 to TRBJ2-6; unclear D gene. The CDR3 extends over 14 amino acids. Trimming pared 5 bases from V and 2 bases from J, leaving 7 bases between. CDR1 is LNHDA and CDR2 is SQIVND in the germline V gene (reference sequence).

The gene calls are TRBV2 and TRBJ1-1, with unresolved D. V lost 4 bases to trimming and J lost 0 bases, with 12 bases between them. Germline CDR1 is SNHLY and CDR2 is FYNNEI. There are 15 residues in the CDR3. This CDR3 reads CASSGGERMNTEAFF. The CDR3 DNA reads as TGTGCCAGCAGTGGAGGTGAACGGATGAACACTGAAGCTTTCTTT.

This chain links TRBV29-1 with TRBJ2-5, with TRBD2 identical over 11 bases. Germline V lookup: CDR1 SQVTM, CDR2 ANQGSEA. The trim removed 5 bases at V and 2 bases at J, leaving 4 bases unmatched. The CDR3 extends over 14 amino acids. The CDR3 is CSVQLAGEQETQYF. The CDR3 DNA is TGCAGCGTTCAACTAGCGGGAGAACAAGAGACCCAGTACTTC.

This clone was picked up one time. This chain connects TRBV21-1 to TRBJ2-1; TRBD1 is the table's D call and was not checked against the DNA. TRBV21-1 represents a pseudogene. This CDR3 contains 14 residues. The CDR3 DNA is TGTGCCAGCAGCGCCCGACAGGGGTGGAATGAGCAGTTCTTC. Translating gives CASSARQGWNEQFF.

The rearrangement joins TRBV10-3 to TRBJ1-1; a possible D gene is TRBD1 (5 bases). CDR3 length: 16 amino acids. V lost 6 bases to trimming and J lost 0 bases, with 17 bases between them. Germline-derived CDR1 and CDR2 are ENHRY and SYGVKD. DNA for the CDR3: TGTGCCATCAGGGAGGTACGGGGGGGGATGAACACTGAAGCTTTCTTT. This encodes CAIREVRGGMNTEAFF.

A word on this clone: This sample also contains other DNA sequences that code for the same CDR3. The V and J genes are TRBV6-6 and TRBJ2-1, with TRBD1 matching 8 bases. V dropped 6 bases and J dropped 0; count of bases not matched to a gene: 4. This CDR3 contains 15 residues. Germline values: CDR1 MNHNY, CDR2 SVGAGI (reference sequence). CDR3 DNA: TGTGCCAGCAGCGGACAGGGTAGCTCCTACAATGAGCAGTTCTTC. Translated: CASSGQGSSYNEQFF.

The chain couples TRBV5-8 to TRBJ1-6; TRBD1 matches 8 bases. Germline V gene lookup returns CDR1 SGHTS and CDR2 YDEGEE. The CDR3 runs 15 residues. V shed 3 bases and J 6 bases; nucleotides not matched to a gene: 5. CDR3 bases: TGTGCCAGCAGCTACATCAGGGGGCTTAATTCACCCCTCCACTTT. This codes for CASSYIRGLNSPLHF.

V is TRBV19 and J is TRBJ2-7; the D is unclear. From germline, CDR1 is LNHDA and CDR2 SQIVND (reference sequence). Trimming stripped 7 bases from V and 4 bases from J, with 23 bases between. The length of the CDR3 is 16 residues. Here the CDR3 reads CASTRTPNDGVYEQYF. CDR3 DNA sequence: TGTGCCAGTACCCGAACCCCCAATGACGGAGTTTACGAGCAGTACTTC.

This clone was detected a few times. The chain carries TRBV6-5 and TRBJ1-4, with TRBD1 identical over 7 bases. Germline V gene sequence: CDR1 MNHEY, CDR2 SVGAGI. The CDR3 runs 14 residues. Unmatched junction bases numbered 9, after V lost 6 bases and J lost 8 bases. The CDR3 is CASRQGTDIEKLFF. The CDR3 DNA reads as TGTGCCAGCAGGCAAGGGACAGATATAGAAAAACTGTTTTTT.

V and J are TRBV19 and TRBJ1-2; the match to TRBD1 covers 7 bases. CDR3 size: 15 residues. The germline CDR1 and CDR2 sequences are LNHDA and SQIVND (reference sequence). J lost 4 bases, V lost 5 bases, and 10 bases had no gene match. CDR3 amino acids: CASSETGSSAYGYTF. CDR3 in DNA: TGTGCCAGTAGTGAGACAGGGAGCAGCGCCTATGGCTACACCTTC.

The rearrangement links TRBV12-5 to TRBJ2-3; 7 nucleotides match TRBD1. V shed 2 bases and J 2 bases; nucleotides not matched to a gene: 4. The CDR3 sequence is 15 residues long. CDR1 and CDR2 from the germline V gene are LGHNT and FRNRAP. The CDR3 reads CASGLTGASTDTQYF. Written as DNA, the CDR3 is TGTGCTAGTGGTTTGACAGGGGCTTCCACAGATACGCAGTATTTT.

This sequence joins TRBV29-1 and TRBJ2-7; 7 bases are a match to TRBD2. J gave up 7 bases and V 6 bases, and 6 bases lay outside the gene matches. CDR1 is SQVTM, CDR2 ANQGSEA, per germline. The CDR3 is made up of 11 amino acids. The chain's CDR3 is CSVRTSGEQYF. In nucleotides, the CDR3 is TGCAGCGTGCGGACTAGTGGAGAGCAGTACTTC.

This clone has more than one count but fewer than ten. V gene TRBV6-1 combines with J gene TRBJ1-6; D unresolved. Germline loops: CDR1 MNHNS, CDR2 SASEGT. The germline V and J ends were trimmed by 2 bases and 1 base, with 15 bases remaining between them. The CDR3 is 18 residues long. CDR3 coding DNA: TGTGCCAGCAGTGAAAACGTTCCGGTCAGGTCCTATAATTCACCCCTCCACTTT. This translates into CASSENVPVRSYNSPLHF.